This record concerns one TCR beta chain sequence. The germline CDR1 and CDR2 sequences are SGHTA and FQGNSA. Trimming removed 3 bases from V and 2 bases from J, with 11 bases in between. The CDR3 covers 15 residues. This sample was included in a study of T-cell memory formation after mild COVID-19. One entry per CDR3 protein results from TCRdb running MiXCR on the 5' RACE reads. Here the sample spans 350,000 or so distinct CDR3 sequences, 10% to 15% being singletons. The specimen sequenced was PBMCs or a T cell subset sorted from them (not recorded which). J is TRBJ2-1 and V is TRBV7-2; tentatively, D is TRBD1 (6 bases). This TCR was sampled from a man between 18 and 29 years old who had mild COVID-19 (a few samples of this study predate the infection). Cell type and time point are not known. The CDR3 reads CASSFERGTYNEQFF. The CDR3, as DNA: TGTGCCAGCAGCTTTGAAAGGGGGACCTACAATGAGCAGTTCTTC.